The 13 T cell receptor beta chains in this list originate from one sample, sequenced in a study of blood T cell repertoires in COVID-19. Some clones are missing from TCRdb's copy, which holds only in-frame ones; the method was immunoSEQ multiplex PCR. The sample has approximately 150,000 clones, 85% to 90% seen once. Input material: peripheral blood. Receptors originate from a man in his fifties or sixties who had recovered from COVID-19.

J is TRBJ1-2 and V is TRBV28, with 9 bases identical to TRBD1. The germline V gene has CDR1 MDHEN and CDR2 SYDVKM. The CDR3 is made up of 15 amino acids. With V trimmed by 10 bases and J by 4 bases, 13 bases remained unmatched. CDR3 amino acids: CAIAASQGAGYGYTF. CDR3 nucleotides: TGTGCCATCGCAGCCTCACAGGGGGCGGGCTATGGCTACACCTTC.

CDR3 sequence reads: CASSVEGSSGTDTQYF. The CDR3 coding sequence is TGTGCCAGCAGCGTAGAAGGTTCTAGCGGCACAGATACGCAGTATTTT. The chain carries TRBV9 and TRBJ2-3; perhaps TRBD2 as D (6 bases). Germline CDR1 and CDR2: SGDLS and YYNGEE. Trimming took off 0 bases at V and 1 base at J, with 12 bases between the two ends. CDR3 length equals 16 residues.

The J gene is TRBJ2-5, the V gene TRBV5-1; TRBD2 aligns across 7 bases. CDR3 size: 16 residues. CDR1 is SGHRS and CDR2 is YFSETQ in the germline V gene. V shed 4 bases and J 1 base; nucleotides not matched to a gene: 10. CDR3 residues: CASSPRGAGLQETQYF. CDR3 nucleotides: TGCGCCAGCAGCCCCCGGGGAGCGGGGCTCCAAGAGACCCAGTACTTC. Combining the CDR3 with reference TRBV5-1 and TRBJ2-5 gives the whole variable domain KAGVTQTPRYLIKTRGQQVTLSCSPISGHRSVSWYQQTPGQGLQFLFEYFSETQRNKGNFPGRFSGRQFSNSRSEMNVSTLELGDSALYLCASSPRGAGLQETQYFGPGTRLLVL.

The chain recombines TRBV19 with TRBJ1-5; D gene unclear. This CDR3 region has 15 residues. The V gene's germline CDR1 is LNHDA and CDR2 SQIVND (reference sequence). Trimming pared 1 base from V and 0 bases from J, leaving 7 bases between. The chain's CDR3 is CASSIGPVSNQPQHF. CDR3 nucleotides: TGTGCCAGTAGTATAGGTCCCGTTAGCAATCAGCCCCAGCATTTT.

This clone has more than one count but fewer than ten. The chain joins TRBV27 to TRBJ1-1, with D maybe TRBD1 (6 bases). This CDR3 has 14 residues. Trimming took 4 bases from V and 1 from J, leaving 10 bases between them. The germline V gene encodes CDR1 MNHEY and CDR2 SMNVEV (reference sequence). The CDR3 here is CASSYQGQNTEAFF. In DNA, the CDR3 is TGTGCCAGCAGTTACCAGGGACAGAACACTGAAGCTTTCTTT.

The rearrangement links TRBV28 to TRBJ2-7; 10 bases line up with TRBD1. CDR3 length: 16 residues. Germline lookup yields CDR1 MDHEN and CDR2 SYDVKM. Trimming cost V 3 bases and J 0 bases; bases outside gene matches: 5. CDR3 residues: CASSLPGTGASYEQYF. CDR3 nucleotide sequence: TGTGCCAGCAGTTTGCCGGGGACAGGGGCCTCCTACGAGCAGTACTTC.

A single count supports this clone. The chain uses TRBV7-2 and TRBJ2-3; 10 bases are shared with TRBD2. CDR1 SGHTA and CDR2 FQGNSA come from the germline V gene. The V segment lost 4 bases and the J segment 0 bases; nucleotides outside the gene matches: 4. This CDR3 is built from 16 residues. The CDR3 is CASSSLAGGSTDTQYF. The CDR3 DNA follows: TGTGCCAGCAGCTCCTTAGCGGGGGGCAGCACAGATACGCAGTATTTT.

The rearrangement joins TRBV7-6 to TRBJ1-2; a possible D gene is TRBD1 (5 bases). V lost 5 bases and J lost 5, with 18 bases in between. Germline assignment: CDR1 SGHVS and CDR2 FNYEAQ. The CDR3 consists of 15 residues. The CDR3 DNA reads TGTGCCAGCAGCCGTCCGGCGGGGGGACCGTATGGCTACACCTTC. Amino acid sequence: CASSRPAGGPYGYTF.

The chain is built from TRBV4-3 and TRBJ2-5; a possible D gene is TRBD1 (8 bases). V lost 0 bases and J lost 4, with 12 bases in between. CDR3 length equals 15 residues. The germline V gene has CDR1 LGHNA and CDR2 YSLEER. CDR3 amino acids: CASSQENRGGETQYF. The CDR3 DNA sequence: TGCGCCAGCAGCCAAGAGAACAGGGGGGGAGAGACCCAGTACTTC.

The chain is built from TRBV7-9 and TRBJ1-5, with 9 positions matching TRBD1. CDR1 is SEHNR and CDR2 is FQNEAQ in the germline V gene (reference sequence). The V gene end was trimmed by 5 bases and the J gene end by 3 bases; junction bases not matched to a gene: 5. The CDR3 totals 15 residues. CDR3 protein: CASSPDRGANQPQHF. In nucleotides, the CDR3 is TGTGCCAGCAGCCCAGACAGGGGGGCCAATCAGCCCCAGCATTTT.

The chain is built from TRBV18 and TRBJ2-7; D ambiguous. CDR3 length equals 14 residues. Germline V gene lookup returns CDR1 KGHSH and CDR2 LQKENI. Trimming stripped 3 bases from V and 2 bases from J, with 11 bases between. The chain's CDR3 is CASSPSQLTYEQYF. CDR3 coding DNA: TGTGCCAGCTCACCCTCACAGTTAACCTACGAGCAGTACTTC.

This rearrangement joins TRBV28 to TRBJ1-5; TRBD1 agrees at 7 bases. The germline V gene encodes CDR1 MDHEN and CDR2 SYDVKM. This CDR3 region has 15 residues. V shed 1 base and J 6 bases; nucleotides not matched to a gene: 6. CDR3 in amino acids: CASSLSGGTRQPQHF. CDR3 in DNA: TGTGCCAGCAGTTTATCAGGGGGAACACGTCAGCCCCAGCATTTT.

The rearrangement links TRBV28 to TRBJ2-3; no definite D call. The V and J ends lost 2 bases and 1 base respectively, with 13 bases between them. CDR1 is MDHEN and CDR2 is SYDVKM in the germline V gene. The CDR3 sequence is 16 residues long. The CDR3 nucleotides read TGTGCCAGCAGTTTAGATCCTGACTCCGGCACAGATACGCAGTATTTT. Translating gives CASSLDPDSGTDTQYF.